The sequence of this TCR beta chain was determined in a study of OX40 agonist ivuxolimab in advanced cancers. The overall study: All patients had ivuxolimab intravenously every 2 weeks at 0.01 to 10 mg/kg. Antecedent anti-PD-1, anti-PD-L1 or anti-CTLA-4 therapy was permissible, with roughly 36% having received some. Study findings and constraints: At 0.1 to 3.0 mg/kg, CD4+ and CD8+ blood T cells expanded clonally by week 6.

Remarks on this clone: Its antigen is currently unknown.

Some clones are missing from TCRdb's copy, which holds only in-frame ones; the method was immunoSEQ multiplex PCR. This table has 20,000 to 25,000 clones, approximately 81% appearing once. This TCR was recovered from an adult with an advanced solid tumor such as melanoma, head and neck, liver or kidney cancer. The starting material was CD4+ or CD8+ T cells sorted from blood, obtained in a trial of the OX40 agonist ivuxolimab.

This CDR3 reads CASSFGQDYEQYF. The CDR3 DNA is TGTGCCAGCAGCTTCGGACAGGACTACGAGCAGTACTTC. The chain uses TRBV5-4 and TRBJ2-7, with 7 bases fitting TRBD1. J lost 3 bases, V lost 2 bases, and 2 bases had no gene match. Per the germline V gene, CDR1 is SGHNT and CDR2 is YYREEE (reference sequence). This CDR3 contains 13 residues. The whole variable domain, filled in from reference TRBV5-4 and TRBJ2-7, reads ETGVTQSPTHLIKTRGQQVTLRCSSQSGHNTVSWYQQALGQGPQFIFQYYREEENGRGNFPPRFSGLQFPNYSSELNVNALELDDSALYLCASSFGQDYEQYFGPGTRLTVT.